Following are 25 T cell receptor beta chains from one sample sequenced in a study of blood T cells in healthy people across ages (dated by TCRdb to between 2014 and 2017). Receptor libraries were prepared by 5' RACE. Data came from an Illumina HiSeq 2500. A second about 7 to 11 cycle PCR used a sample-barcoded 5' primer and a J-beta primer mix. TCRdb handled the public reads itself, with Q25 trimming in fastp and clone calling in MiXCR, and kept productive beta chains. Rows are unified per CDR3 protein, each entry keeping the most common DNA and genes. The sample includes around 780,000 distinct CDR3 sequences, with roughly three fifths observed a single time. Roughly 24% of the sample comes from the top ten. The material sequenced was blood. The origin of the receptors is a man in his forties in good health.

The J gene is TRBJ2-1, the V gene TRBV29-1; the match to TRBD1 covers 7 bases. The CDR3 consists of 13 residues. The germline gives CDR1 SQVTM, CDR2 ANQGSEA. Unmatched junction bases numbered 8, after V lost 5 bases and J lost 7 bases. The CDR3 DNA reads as TGCAGCGTTCGCGACAGGGTCCAAAATGAGCAGTTCTTC. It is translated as CSVRDRVQNEQFF.

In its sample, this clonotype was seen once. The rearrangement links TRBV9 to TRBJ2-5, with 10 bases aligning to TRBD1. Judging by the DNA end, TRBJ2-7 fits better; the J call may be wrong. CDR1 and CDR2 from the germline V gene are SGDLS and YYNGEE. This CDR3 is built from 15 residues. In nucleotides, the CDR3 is TGTGCCAGCAGCGCCTTGACAGGGGGCGTCGACGAGCAGTACTTC. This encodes CASSALTGGVDEQYF.

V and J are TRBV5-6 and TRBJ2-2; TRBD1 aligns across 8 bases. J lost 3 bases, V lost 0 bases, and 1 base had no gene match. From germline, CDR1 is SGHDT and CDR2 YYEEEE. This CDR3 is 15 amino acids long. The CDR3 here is CASSLGQGYTGELFF. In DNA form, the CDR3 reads TGTGCCAGCAGCTTGGGACAGGGGTACACCGGGGAGCTGTTTTTT.

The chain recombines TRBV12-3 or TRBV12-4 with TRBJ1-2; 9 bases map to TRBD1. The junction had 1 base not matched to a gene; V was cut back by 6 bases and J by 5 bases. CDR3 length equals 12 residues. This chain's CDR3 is CASRGTGYGYTF. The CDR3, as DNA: TGTGCCAGCAGAGGGACAGGGTATGGCTACACCTTC.

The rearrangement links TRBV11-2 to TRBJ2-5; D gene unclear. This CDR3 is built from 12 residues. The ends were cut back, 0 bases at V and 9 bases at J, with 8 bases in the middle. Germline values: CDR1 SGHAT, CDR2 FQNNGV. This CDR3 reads CASSLDPAPQYF. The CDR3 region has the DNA TGTGCCAGCAGCTTAGATCCCGCCCCCCAGTACTTC.

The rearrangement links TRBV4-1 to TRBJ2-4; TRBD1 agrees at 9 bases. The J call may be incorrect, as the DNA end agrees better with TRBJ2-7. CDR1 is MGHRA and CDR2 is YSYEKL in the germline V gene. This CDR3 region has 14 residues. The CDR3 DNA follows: TGCGCCAGCAGCCATCCGGACAGGGGCTACGAGCAGTACTTC. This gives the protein CASSHPDRGYEQYF.

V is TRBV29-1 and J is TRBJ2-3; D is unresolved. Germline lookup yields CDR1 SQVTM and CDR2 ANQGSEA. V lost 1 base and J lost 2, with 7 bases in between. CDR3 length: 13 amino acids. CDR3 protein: CSVEGEDTDTQYF. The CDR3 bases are TGCAGCGTTGAAGGCGAGGACACAGATACGCAGTATTTT.

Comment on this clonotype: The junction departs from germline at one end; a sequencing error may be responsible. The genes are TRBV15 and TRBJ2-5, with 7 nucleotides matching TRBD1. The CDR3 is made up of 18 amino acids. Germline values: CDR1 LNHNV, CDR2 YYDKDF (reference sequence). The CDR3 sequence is CATSSRKPMTGTQETHYF. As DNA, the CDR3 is TGTGCCACCAGCAGCCGAAAGCCTATGACAGGGACACAAGAGACCCACTACTTC.

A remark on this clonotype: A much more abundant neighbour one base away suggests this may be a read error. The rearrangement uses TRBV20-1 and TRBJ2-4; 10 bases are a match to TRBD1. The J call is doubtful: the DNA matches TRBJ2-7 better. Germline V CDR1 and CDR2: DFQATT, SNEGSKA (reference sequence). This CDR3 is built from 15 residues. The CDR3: CSATLGQGNNDEQYF. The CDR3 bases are TGCAGTGCTACACTGGGACAGGGGAACAATGACGAGCAGTACTTC.

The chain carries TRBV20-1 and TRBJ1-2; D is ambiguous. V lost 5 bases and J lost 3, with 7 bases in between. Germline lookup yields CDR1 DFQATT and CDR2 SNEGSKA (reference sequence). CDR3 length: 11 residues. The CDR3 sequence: CSALRDYGYTF. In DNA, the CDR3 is TGCAGTGCTCTCCGAGACTATGGCTACACCTTC.

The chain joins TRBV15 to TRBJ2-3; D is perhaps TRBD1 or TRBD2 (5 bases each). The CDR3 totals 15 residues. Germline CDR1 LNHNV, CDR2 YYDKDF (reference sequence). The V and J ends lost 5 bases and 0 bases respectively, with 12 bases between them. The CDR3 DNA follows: TGTGCCACCAGCGCTTCGGGACCTAGCACAGATACGCAGTATTTT. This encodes CATSASGPSTDTQYF.

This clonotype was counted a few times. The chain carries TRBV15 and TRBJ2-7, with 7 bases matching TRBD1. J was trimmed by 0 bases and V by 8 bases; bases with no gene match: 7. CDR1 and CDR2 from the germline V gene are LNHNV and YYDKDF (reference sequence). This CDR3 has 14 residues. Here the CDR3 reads CATSGTASSYEQYF. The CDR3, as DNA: TGTGCCACCTCTGGGACAGCTAGCTCCTACGAGCAGTACTTC.

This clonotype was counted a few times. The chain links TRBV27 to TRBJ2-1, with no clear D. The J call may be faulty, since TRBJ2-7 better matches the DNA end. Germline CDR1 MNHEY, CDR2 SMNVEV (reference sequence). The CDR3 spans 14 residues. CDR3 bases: TGTGCCAGCAGTTTTGGTGGAGCTAACAATGAGCAGTACTTC. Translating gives CASSFGGANNEQYF.

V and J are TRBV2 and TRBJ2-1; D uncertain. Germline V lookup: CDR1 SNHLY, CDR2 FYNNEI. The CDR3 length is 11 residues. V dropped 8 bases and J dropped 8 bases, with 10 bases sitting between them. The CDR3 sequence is CASHLVDEQFF. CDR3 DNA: TGTGCCAGCCATCTAGTCGATGAGCAGTTCTTC.

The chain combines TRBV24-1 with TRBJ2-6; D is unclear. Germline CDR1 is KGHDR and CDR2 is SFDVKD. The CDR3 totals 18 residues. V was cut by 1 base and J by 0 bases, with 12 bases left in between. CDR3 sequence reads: CATSDFSPTNSGANVLTF. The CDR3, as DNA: TGTGCCACCAGTGATTTTTCCCCGACCAACTCTGGGGCCAACGTCCTGACTTTC.

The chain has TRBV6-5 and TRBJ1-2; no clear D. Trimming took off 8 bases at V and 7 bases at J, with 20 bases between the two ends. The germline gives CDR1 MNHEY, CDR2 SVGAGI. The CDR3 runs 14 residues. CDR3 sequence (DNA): TGTGCCAGCGGCAATGACCGGGAGGGCTTTGGCTACACCTTC. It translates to CASGNDREGFGYTF.

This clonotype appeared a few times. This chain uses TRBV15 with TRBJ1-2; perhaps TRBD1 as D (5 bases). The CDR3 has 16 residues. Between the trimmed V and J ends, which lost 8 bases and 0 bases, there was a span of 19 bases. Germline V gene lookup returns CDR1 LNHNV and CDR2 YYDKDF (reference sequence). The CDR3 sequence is CATWGEGTEPNYGYTF. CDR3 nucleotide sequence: TGTGCCACCTGGGGGGAAGGGACGGAACCTAACTATGGCTACACCTTC.

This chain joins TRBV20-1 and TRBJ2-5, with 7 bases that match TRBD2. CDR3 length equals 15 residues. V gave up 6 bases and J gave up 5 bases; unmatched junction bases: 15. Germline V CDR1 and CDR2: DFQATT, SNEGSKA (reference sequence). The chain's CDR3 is CSAHPGGRGDETQYF. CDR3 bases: TGCAGTGCCCACCCCGGCGGGAGAGGGGATGAGACCCAGTACTTC.

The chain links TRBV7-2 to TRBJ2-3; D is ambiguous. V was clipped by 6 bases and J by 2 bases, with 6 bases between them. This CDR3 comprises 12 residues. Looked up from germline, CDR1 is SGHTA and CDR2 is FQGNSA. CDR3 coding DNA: TGTGCCAGCAGACTTATCACAGATACGCAGTATTTT. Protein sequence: CASRLITDTQYF.

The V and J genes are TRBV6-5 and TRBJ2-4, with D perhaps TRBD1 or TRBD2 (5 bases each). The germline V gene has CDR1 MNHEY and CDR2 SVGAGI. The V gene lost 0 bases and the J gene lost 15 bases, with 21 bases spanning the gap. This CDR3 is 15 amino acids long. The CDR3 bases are TGTGCCAGCAGTTACTCGAGAGGGGATCCCTACGAGCGGTACTTC. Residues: CASSYSRGDPYERYF.

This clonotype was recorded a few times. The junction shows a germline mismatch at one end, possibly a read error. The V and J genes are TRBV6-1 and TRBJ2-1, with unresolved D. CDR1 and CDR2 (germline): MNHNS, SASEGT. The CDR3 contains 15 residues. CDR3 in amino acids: CASSEDWSSYNEQFF. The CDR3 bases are TGTGCCAGCAGCGAAGACTGGAGCTCCTACAATGAGCAGTTCTTC.

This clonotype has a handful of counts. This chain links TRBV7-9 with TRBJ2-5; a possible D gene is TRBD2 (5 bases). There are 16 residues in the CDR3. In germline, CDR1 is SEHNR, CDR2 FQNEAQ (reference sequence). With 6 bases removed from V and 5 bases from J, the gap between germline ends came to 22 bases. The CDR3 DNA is TGTGCCAGCAGTTCCCCGTCTAGCAGAGATGGGGAGACCCAGTACTTC. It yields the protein CASSSPSSRDGETQYF.

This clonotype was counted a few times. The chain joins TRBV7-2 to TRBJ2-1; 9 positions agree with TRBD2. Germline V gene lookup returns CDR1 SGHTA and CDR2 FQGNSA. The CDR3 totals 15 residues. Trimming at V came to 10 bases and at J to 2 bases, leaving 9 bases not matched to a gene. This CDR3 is CAIEREEFPYNEQFF. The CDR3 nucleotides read TGTGCCATTGAGCGGGAGGAATTTCCCTACAATGAGCAGTTCTTC.

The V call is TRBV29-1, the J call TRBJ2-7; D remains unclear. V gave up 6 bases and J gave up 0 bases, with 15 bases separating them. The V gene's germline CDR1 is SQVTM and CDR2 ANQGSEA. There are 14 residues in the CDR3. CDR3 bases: TGCAGCGTAAGTGGCACTGGGGACTCCTACGAGCAGTACTTC. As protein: CSVSGTGDSYEQYF.

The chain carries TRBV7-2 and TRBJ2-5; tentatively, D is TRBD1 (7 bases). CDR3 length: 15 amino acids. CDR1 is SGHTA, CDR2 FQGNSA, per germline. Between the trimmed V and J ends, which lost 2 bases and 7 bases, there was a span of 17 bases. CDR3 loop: CASSLSGDSGLTQYF. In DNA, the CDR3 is TGTGCCAGCAGCTTATCGGGGGACAGCGGTTTGACCCAGTACTTC.